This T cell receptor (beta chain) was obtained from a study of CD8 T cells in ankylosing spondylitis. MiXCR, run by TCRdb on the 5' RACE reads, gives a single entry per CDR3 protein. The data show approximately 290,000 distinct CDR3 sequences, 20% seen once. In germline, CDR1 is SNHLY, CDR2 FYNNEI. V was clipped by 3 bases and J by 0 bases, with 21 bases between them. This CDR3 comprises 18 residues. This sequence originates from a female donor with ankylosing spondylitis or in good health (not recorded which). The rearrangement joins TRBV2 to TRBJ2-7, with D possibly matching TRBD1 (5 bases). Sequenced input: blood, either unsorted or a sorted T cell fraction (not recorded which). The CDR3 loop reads CASSDVAGYRPSSYEQYF. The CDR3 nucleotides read TGTGCCAGCAGTGACGTGGCAGGGTACAGGCCTAGCTCCTACGAGCAGTACTTC. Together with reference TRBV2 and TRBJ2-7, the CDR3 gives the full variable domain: EPEVTQTPSHQVTQMGQEVILRCVPISNHLYFYWYRQILGQKVEFLVSFYNNEISEKSEIFDDQFSVERPDGSNFTLKIRSTKLEDSAMYFCASSDVAGYRPSSYEQYFGPGTRLTVT.